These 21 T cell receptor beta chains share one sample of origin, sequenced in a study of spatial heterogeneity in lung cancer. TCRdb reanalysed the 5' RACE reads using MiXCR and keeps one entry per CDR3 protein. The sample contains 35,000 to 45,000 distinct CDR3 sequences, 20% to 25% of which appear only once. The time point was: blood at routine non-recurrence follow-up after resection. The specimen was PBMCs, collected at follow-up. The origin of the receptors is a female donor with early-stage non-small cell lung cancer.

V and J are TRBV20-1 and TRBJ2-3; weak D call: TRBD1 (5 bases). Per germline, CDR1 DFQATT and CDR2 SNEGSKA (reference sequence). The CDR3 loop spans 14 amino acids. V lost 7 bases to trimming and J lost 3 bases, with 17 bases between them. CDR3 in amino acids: CSERAQGLTDTQYF. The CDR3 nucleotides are TGCAGTGAAAGGGCCCAGGGTCTTACAGATACGCAGTATTTT.

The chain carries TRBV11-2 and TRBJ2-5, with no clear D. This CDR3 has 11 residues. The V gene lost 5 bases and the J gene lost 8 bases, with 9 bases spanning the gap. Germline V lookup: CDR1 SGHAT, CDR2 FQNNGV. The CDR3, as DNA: TGTGCCAGCAGCATATCTATAACCCAGTACTTC. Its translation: CASSISITQYF.

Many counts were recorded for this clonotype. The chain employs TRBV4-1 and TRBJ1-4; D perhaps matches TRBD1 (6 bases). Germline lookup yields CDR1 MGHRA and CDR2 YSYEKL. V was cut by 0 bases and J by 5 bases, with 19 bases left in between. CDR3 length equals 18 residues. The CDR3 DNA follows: TGCGCCAGCAGCCAAGAGAGACAGGTGGTGCGGCGGAATGAAAAACTGTTTTTT. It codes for CASSQERQVVRRNEKLFF.

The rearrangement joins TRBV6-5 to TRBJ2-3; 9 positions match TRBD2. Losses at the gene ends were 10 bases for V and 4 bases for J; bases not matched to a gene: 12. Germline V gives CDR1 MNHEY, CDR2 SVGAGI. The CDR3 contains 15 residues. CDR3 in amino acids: CATQLPAGGPDTQYF. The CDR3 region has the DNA TGTGCCACCCAACTTCCAGCGGGGGGACCAGATACGCAGTATTTT.

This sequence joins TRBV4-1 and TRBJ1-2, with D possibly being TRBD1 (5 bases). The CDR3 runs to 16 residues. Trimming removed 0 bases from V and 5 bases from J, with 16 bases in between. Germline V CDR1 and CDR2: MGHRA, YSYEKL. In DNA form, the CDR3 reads TGCGCCAGCAGCCAAGAGCTAAGACAGTACCGGTATGGCTACACCTTC. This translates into CASSQELRQYRYGYTF.

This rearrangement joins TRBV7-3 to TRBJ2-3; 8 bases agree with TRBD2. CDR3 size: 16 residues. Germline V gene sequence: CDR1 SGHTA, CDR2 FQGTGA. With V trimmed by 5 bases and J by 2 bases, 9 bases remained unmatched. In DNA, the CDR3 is TGTGCCAGCAGCCTAGGTGGCGGGGGGACCACAGATACGCAGTATTTT. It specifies CASSLGGGGTTDTQYF.

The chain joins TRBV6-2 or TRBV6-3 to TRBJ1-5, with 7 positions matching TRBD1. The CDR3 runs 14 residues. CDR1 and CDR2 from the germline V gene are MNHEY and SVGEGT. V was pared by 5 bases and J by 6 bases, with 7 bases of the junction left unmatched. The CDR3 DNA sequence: TGTGCCAGCAGTCCACTAGGGACAGTTCAGCCCCAGCATTTT. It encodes CASSPLGTVQPQHF.

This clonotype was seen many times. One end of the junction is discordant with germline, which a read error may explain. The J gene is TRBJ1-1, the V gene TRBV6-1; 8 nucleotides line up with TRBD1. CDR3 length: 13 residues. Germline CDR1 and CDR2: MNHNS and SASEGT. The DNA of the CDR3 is TGTGCCAGCAGCATACAGGGGGACACTGAAGTTTTCTTT. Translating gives CASSIQGDTEVFF.

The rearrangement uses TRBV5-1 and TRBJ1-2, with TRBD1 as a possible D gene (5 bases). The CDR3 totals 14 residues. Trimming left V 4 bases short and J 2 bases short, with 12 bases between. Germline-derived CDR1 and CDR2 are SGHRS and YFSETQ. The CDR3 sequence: CASSREGNNYGYTF. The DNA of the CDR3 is TGCGCCAGCAGCCGTGAGGGGAACAACTATGGCTACACCTTC.

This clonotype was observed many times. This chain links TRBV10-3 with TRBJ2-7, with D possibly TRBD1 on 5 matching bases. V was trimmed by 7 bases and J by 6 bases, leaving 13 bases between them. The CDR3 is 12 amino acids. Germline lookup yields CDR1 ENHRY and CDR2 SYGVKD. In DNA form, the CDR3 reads TGTGCCATCACAGGGTTCTCGAGCGAGCAGTACTTC. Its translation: CAITGFSSEQYF.

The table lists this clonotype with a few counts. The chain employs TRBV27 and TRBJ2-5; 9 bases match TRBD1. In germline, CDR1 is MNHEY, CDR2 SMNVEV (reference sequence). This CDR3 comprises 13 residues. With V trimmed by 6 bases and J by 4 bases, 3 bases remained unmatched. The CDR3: CASSGQGRETQYF. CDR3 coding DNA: TGTGCCAGCAGCGGACAGGGGAGAGAGACCCAGTACTTC.

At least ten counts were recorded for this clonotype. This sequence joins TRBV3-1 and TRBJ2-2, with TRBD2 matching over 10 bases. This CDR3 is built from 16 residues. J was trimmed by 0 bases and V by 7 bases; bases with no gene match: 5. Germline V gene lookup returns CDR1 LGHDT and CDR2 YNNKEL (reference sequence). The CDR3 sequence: CASTLAGASNTGELFF. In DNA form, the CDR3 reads TGTGCCAGCACCCTAGCGGGGGCTTCGAACACCGGGGAGCTGTTTTTT.

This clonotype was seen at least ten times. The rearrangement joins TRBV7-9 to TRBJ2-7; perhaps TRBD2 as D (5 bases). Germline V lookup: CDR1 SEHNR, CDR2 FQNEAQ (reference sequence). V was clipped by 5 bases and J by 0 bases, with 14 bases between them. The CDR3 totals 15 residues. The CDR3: CASSRGSGISYEQYF. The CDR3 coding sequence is TGTGCCAGCAGCAGAGGGAGCGGTATCTCCTACGAGCAGTACTTC.

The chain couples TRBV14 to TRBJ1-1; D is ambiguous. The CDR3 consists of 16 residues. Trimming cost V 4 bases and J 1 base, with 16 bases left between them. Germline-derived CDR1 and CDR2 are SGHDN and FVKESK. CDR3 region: CASSRRRPGANTEAFF. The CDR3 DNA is TGTGCCAGCAGCCGTAGACGCCCGGGCGCGAACACTGAAGCTTTCTTT. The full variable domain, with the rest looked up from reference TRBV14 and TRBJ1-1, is EAGVTQFPSHSVIEKGQTVTLRCDPISGHDNLYWYRRVMGKEIKFLLHFVKESKQDESGMPNNRFLAERTGGTYSTLKVQPAELEDSGVYFCASSRRRPGANTEAFFGQGTRLTVV.

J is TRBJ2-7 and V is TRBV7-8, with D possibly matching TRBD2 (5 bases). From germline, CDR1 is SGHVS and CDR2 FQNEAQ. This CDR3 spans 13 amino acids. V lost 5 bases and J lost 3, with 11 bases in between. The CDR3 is CASSPSLGYEQYV. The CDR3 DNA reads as TGTGCCAGCAGCCCTAGCCTCGGCTACGAGCAGTACGTC.

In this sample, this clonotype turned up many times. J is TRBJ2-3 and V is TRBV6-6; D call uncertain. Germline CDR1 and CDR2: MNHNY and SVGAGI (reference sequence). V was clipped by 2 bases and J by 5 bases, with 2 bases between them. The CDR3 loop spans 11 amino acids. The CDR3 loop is CASSYGDTQYF. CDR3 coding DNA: TGTGCCAGCAGTTACGGAGATACGCAGTATTTT.

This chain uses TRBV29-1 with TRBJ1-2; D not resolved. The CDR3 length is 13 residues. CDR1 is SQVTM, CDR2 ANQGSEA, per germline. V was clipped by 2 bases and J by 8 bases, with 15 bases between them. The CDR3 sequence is CSVEIFRAAGYTF. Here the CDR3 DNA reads TGCAGCGTTGAAATCTTTAGGGCGGCCGGCTACACCTTC.

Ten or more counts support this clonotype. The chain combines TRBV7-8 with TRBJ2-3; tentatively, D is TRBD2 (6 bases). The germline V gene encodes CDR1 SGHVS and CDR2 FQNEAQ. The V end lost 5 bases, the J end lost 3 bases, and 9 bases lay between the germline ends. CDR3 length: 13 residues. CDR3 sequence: CASSGRGTDTQYF. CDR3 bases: TGTGCCAGCAGCGGCCGGGGGACAGATACGCAGTATTTT.

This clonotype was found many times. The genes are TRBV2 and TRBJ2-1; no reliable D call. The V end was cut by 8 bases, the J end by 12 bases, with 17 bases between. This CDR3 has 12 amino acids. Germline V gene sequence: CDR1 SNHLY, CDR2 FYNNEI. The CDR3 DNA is TGTGCCAGCCATTTGGGCCCCGGCGGGCAGTTCTTC. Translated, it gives CASHLGPGGQFF.

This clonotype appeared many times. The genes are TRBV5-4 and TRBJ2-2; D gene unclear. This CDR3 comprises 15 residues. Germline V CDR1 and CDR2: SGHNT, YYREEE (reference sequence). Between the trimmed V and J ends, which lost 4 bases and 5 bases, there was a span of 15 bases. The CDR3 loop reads CASSRWLEGTGELFF. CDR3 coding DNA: TGTGCCAGCAGCAGGTGGCTAGAAGGGACCGGGGAGCTGTTTTTT.

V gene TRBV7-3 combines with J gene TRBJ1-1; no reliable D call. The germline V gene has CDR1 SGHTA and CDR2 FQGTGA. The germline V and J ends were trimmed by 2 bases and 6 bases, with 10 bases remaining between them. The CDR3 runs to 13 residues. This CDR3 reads CASSLGGLPEAFF. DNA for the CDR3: TGTGCCAGCAGCTTAGGAGGGCTCCCTGAAGCTTTCTTT.